These 26 T cell receptor beta chains were sequenced from one sample in a study of Graves' ophthalmopathy and Graves' hyperthyroidism. Amplification targeted the TCR beta CDR3 regions, with RNA transcripts as the source material. Following a first-round RT-PCR that used HTBI primers, a second-round multiplex PCR was carried out. TCRdb independently ran MiXCR on the multiplex PCR reads; one entry per CDR3 protein. This sample has about 740,000 distinct CDR3 sequences, with 35% to 50% found just once. The source material was peripheral blood. The receptors come from an adult man with Graves' ophthalmopathy.

This clonotype was counted many times. The chain has TRBV9 and TRBJ1-2; possibly TRBD1 for D (5 bases). Trimming left V 0 bases short and J 7 bases short, with 19 bases between. Germline values: CDR1 SGDLS, CDR2 YYNGEE. CDR3 size: 16 residues. CDR3 bases: TGTGCCAGCAGCGTAGTTGCCGCGGGGGGTTCGCGTGGCTACACCTTC. Its translation is CASSVVAAGGSRGYTF.

V and J are TRBV24-1 and TRBJ2-3; D not resolved. Germline CDR1 is KGHDR and CDR2 is SFDVKD. The CDR3 totals 14 residues. V lost 0 bases, J lost 0 bases, and 3 bases lay in between. In nucleotides, the CDR3 is TGTGCCACCAGTGATTTGCCTAGCACAGATACGCAGTATTTT. Translation gives CATSDLPSTDTQYF.

This clonotype was recorded many times. The V and J genes are TRBV2 and TRBJ2-7; D is unresolved. V lost 6 bases, J lost 0 bases, and 6 bases lay in between. CDR3 size: 12 residues. In germline, CDR1 is SNHLY, CDR2 FYNNEI. This CDR3 is CASSRYSYEQYF. DNA for the CDR3: TGTGCCAGCAGCAGGTACTCCTACGAGCAGTACTTC.

In its sample, this clonotype was seen many times. The genes are TRBV19 and TRBJ1-2; D possibly corresponds to TRBD1 (6 bases). The CDR3 length is 13 residues. V shed 6 bases and J shed 5 bases, with 13 bases lying between them. Germline V gene sequence: CDR1 LNHDA, CDR2 SQIVND (reference sequence). CDR3 DNA sequence: TGTGCCAGTAGAGAGACAGGCCCATATGGCTACACCTTC. Translating gives CASRETGPYGYTF.

This clonotype was counted a few times. J is TRBJ2-5 and V is TRBV5-1, with D possibly called TRBD1 or TRBD2 (5 bases each). Germline CDR1 and CDR2: SGHRS and YFSETQ. This CDR3 is 14 amino acids long. V lost 3 bases and J 7 bases, leaving 16 bases between the germline ends. The DNA for the CDR3 is TGCGCCAGCAGCTCGGCCCGGGATCAGGGGACCCAGTACTTC. Translating it yields CASSSARDQGTQYF.

This clonotype was found a few times. The chain combines TRBV20-1 with TRBJ2-5, with 9 bases matching TRBD2. Germline CDR1 and CDR2: DFQATT and SNEGSKA (reference sequence). The CDR3 is 15 residues long. Trimming removed 8 bases from V and 4 bases from J; junction bases left unmatched: 14. For the CDR3, the DNA is TGCAGTATCCCCGTCGGTAGCGGGAGTGGAGAGACCCAGTACTTC. It specifies CSIPVGSGSGETQYF.

This clonotype was counted ten times or more. The chain combines TRBV12-3 or TRBV12-4 with TRBJ2-7; D possibly corresponds to TRBD2 (5 bases). V lost 5 bases, J lost 7 bases, and 12 bases lay in between. This CDR3 spans 12 amino acids. The CDR3 reads CASSTASSEQYF. The CDR3 coding sequence is TGTGCCAGCAGTACAGCTAGCTCTGAGCAGTACTTC.

The rearrangement links TRBV9 to TRBJ2-7, with 9 bases lining up with TRBD2. Germline V gene data show CDR1 as SGDLS and CDR2 as YYNGEE. Germline trimming cut 5 bases from V and 5 bases from J; bases unmatched to any gene: 11. CDR3 length: 15 amino acids. CDR3 bases: TGTGCCAGCAGGAAATGGACTAGCGAGGTGCACGAGCAGTACTTC. Translation gives CASRKWTSEVHEQYF. Full variable domain (remainder filled in from reference TRBV9 and TRBJ2-7): DSGVTQTPKHLITATGQRVTLRCSPRSGDLSVYWYQQSLDQGLQFLIQYYNGEERAKGNILERFSAQQFPDLHSELNLSSLELGDSALYFCASRKWTSEVHEQYFGPGTRLTVT.

The rearrangement joins TRBV20-1 to TRBJ1-5; D unresolved. The ends were cut back, 6 bases at V and 2 bases at J, with 14 bases in the middle. The CDR3 runs 14 residues. CDR1 DFQATT and CDR2 SNEGSKA come from the germline V gene (reference sequence). The CDR3: CSAPGDTGNQPQHF. For the CDR3, the DNA is TGCAGTGCCCCGGGAGACACGGGCAATCAGCCCCAGCATTTT.

The table lists this clonotype with a few counts. The J gene is TRBJ1-4, the V gene TRBV2; D possibly corresponds to TRBD1 (5 bases). Trimming left V 5 bases short and J 8 bases short, with 18 bases between. The germline CDR1 and CDR2 sequences are SNHLY and FYNNEI. CDR3 length: 15 amino acids. The CDR3 region is CASSNSGTPGEKLFF. CDR3 coding DNA: TGTGCCAGCAGTAACTCCGGGACCCCCGGGGAAAAACTGTTTTTT.

This chain joins TRBV20-1 and TRBJ1-2, with D maybe TRBD1 (5 bases). Germline CDR1 DFQATT, CDR2 SNEGSKA (reference sequence). The CDR3 loop spans 13 amino acids. Trimming removed 1 base from V and 2 bases from J, with 8 bases in between. This CDR3 reads CSARAGKNYGYTF. In DNA, the CDR3 is TGCAGTGCTAGAGCAGGGAAGAACTATGGCTACACCTTC.

As concerns this clonotype: One junction end disagrees with the germline gene, perhaps due to a read error. The V call is TRBV19, the J call TRBJ2-6; the match to TRBD1 covers 9 bases. The germline gives CDR1 LNHDA, CDR2 SQIVND (reference sequence). The CDR3 has 14 amino acids. For the CDR3, the DNA is TGTGCCAGTAGTACCTGGACAGGGGACAACGTCCTGACTTTC. Translating it yields CASSTWTGDNVLTF.

The rearrangement joins TRBV12-3 or TRBV12-4 to TRBJ1-5, with D uncertain. V was shortened by 3 bases and J by 0 bases, with 9 bases between the two germline ends. The CDR3 is 15 residues long. CDR3 sequence reads: CASSFSENSNQPQHF. CDR3 DNA: TGTGCCAGCAGTTTCTCAGAGAATAGCAATCAGCCCCAGCATTTT.

This clonotype came up a few times. A read error may account for a junction end that differs from germline. The gene calls are TRBV29-1 and TRBJ1-4; D not resolved. CDR1 is SQVTM and CDR2 is ANQGSEA in the germline V gene. The CDR3 sequence is 11 residues long. CDR3 DNA: TGCAGCCTTGAAGTGGGTGAAAAACTGTTTTTT. As protein: CSLEVGEKLFF.

This clonotype was recorded once. The CDR3 region has the DNA TGTGCCAGCCGATTGACGGGACTGAACCAGCCCCAGTACTTC. This translates into CASRLTGLNQPQYF. The chain combines TRBV24-1 with TRBJ2-5, with D tentatively TRBD2 (6 bases). The CDR3 runs to 14 residues. V lost 11 bases to trimming and J lost 9 bases, with 24 bases between them. Germline CDR1 KGHDR, CDR2 SFDVKD.

The rearrangement uses TRBV25-1 and TRBJ1-4, with TRBD1 as a possible D gene (6 bases). Per germline, CDR1 MGHDK and CDR2 SYGVNS. The germline V and J ends were trimmed by 7 bases and 5 bases, with 14 bases remaining between them. The CDR3 totals 14 residues. CDR3 loop: CASNEGQPNEKLFF. CDR3 nucleotide sequence: TGTGCCAGCAACGAAGGACAGCCGAATGAAAAACTGTTTTTT.

The chain is built from TRBV7-9 and TRBJ2-5; no definite D call. The CDR3 runs 13 residues. The V and J ends lost 5 bases and 2 bases respectively, with 9 bases between them. The germline V gene encodes CDR1 SEHNR and CDR2 FQNEAQ (reference sequence). The DNA of the CDR3 is TGTGCCAGCAGCCCGGCCCGACAAGAGACCCAGTACTTC. It specifies CASSPARQETQYF.

This sequence joins TRBV10-3 and TRBJ2-7, with D perhaps TRBD1 (7 bases). Germline assignment: CDR1 ENHRY and CDR2 SYGVKD. Trimming removed 6 bases at V and 3 bases at J, with 15 bases between. There are 14 residues in the CDR3. CDR3 residues: CAIRGGTEHYEQYF. The CDR3 region has the DNA TGTGCCATCAGAGGAGGGACAGAACACTACGAGCAGTACTTC.

This clonotype was observed a few times. The CDR3 DNA sequence: TGCAGCGTTGAAGGGGGGACAGGGGGTCTGGACGAGCAGTACTTC. Amino acids: CSVEGGTGGLDEQYF. This chain joins TRBV29-1 and TRBJ2-7; 11 nucleotides line up with TRBD1. The germline CDR1 and CDR2 sequences are SQVTM and ANQGSEA. The CDR3 extends over 15 amino acids. Trimming at V came to 1 base and at J to 5 bases, leaving 7 bases not matched to a gene.

This clonotype was seen at least ten times. The chain uses TRBV29-1 and TRBJ1-4; D call uncertain. Deletions cut 4 bases from V and 6 bases from J, with 12 bases between. This CDR3 region has 13 residues. The germline V gene has CDR1 SQVTM and CDR2 ANQGSEA. This CDR3 reads CSVVGQLHEKLFF. CDR3 nucleotides: TGCAGCGTTGTGGGTCAGCTCCATGAAAAACTGTTTTTT.

The chain recombines TRBV7-9 with TRBJ2-7, with D tentatively TRBD2 (6 bases). The germline V gene encodes CDR1 SEHNR and CDR2 FQNEAQ (reference sequence). The V end lost 5 bases, the J end lost 5 bases, and 13 bases lay between the germline ends. This CDR3 has 13 residues. CDR3 bases: TGTGCCAGCAGCCCCGGGACTCCCAACGAGCAGTACTTC. Its protein product is CASSPGTPNEQYF.

Ten or more counts support this clonotype. The chain uses TRBV5-1 and TRBJ1-2, with D hard to call. The length of the CDR3 is 14 residues. The germline V and J ends were trimmed by 0 bases and 1 base, with 7 bases remaining between them. CDR1 and CDR2 (germline): SGHRS, YFSETQ. The CDR3 sequence: CASSLDSYNYGYTF. DNA for the CDR3: TGCGCCAGCAGCTTGGACAGCTATAACTATGGCTACACCTTC.

The J gene is TRBJ2-7, the V gene TRBV6-5, with TRBD2 as a possible D gene (6 bases). Trimming took off 6 bases at V and 9 bases at J, with 18 bases between the two ends. From germline, CDR1 is MNHEY and CDR2 SVGAGI. CDR3 length: 13 amino acids. The CDR3 nucleotides are TGTGCCAGCAGGGACCATTCCGGGAGTTGGCAGTACTTC. Translated: CASRDHSGSWQYF.

This clonotype was counted only a few times. The chain uses TRBV5-8 and TRBJ1-6; D not resolved. The CDR3 length is 14 residues. Germline V gives CDR1 SGHTS, CDR2 YDEGEE. Trimming removed 4 bases from V and 10 bases from J, with 15 bases in between. CDR3 sequence: CASSIGNSISPLHF. The CDR3 DNA reads as TGTGCCAGCAGCATCGGGAACAGTATATCACCCCTCCACTTT.

V gene TRBV3-1 combines with J gene TRBJ2-5; tentative D call: TRBD1 (5 bases). V was clipped by 3 bases and J by 1 base, with 9 bases between them. Germline loops: CDR1 LGHDT, CDR2 YNNKEL (reference sequence). This CDR3 has 14 amino acids. The DNA of the CDR3 is TGTGCCAGCAGCCACCACAGGTCCCAAGAGACCCAGTACTTC. Translation: CASSHHRSQETQYF.

This chain connects TRBV11-1 to TRBJ1-6, with 11 bases that match TRBD1. The CDR3 has 15 residues. The junction had 4 bases not matched to a gene; V was cut back by 4 bases and J by 8 bases. CDR1 is SGHAT and CDR2 is FQDESV in the germline V gene (reference sequence). The CDR3 DNA reads TGTGCCAGCAGCTCCGGGACAGGGGGTGATTCACCCCTCCACTTT. Amino acid sequence: CASSSGTGGDSPLHF. Together with reference TRBV11-1 and TRBJ1-6, the CDR3 gives the full variable domain: EAEVAQSPRYKITEKSQAVAFWCDPISGHATLYWYRQILGQGPELLVQFQDESVVDDSQLPKDRFSAERLKGVDSTLKIQPAELGDSAMYLCASSSGTGGDSPLHFGNGTRLTVT.